A single sample is the source of the 32 T cell receptor beta chains below, sequenced in a study of post-analysis software for immune sequencing data. cDNA libraries of TCR beta carried unique molecular identifiers. Each CDR3 protein is one row after TCRdb ran MiXCR on the PCR reads. The sample shows around 400,000 distinct CDR3 sequences, 30% to 40% of them seen only once. General study points: Included in a set of five TRBV segments more frequent in patients than controls were TRBV5-6, TRBV5-1 and TRBV20-1.

These receptors' antigens are unknown. The material sequenced was blood. These receptors were taken from a girl aged 2-10 years with multiple sclerosis.

V usage is TRBV4-1 and J usage is TRBJ2-1, with 9 bases fitting TRBD2. Germline V gene data show CDR1 as MGHRA and CDR2 as YSYEKL. V dropped 3 bases and J dropped 10; count of bases not matched to a gene: 10. The length of the CDR3 is 15 residues. The CDR3 is CASSQVSGGTKEQFF. In nucleotides, the CDR3 is TGCGCCAGCAGCCAGGTTAGCGGGGGTACTAAAGAGCAGTTCTTC.

J is TRBJ2-1 and V is TRBV5-6; 7 positions agree with TRBD1. The CDR3 is 15 amino acids. The V and J ends lost 0 bases and 3 bases, in that order; junction bases with no gene match: 3. CDR1 and CDR2 from the germline V gene are SGHDT and YYEEEE. In nucleotides, the CDR3 is TGTGCCAGCAGCTTGGAACAGGGGCACTACAATGAGCAGTTCTTC. Translation gives CASSLEQGHYNEQFF.

This clonotype turned up a few times. This rearrangement joins TRBV10-3 to TRBJ2-3, with D perhaps matching TRBD2 (7 bases). Germline loops: CDR1 ENHRY, CDR2 SYGVKD. This CDR3 is built from 16 residues. Trimming removed 0 bases from V and 6 bases from J, with 16 bases in between. CDR3 nucleotide sequence: TGTGCCATCAGTGAGTCCGGGGGGCCCCAACACGATACGCAGTATTTT. It encodes CAISESGGPQHDTQYF.

The chain has TRBV29-1 and TRBJ1-5; no reliable D call. In germline, CDR1 is SQVTM, CDR2 ANQGSEA. The CDR3 has 18 amino acids. Trimming left V 7 bases short and J 0 bases short, with 25 bases between. CDR3 bases: TGCAGCGGCCCCCAAGTAGGTTGGGGTGAGTGTAGCAATCAGCCCCAGCATTTT. This gives the protein CSGPQVGWGECSNQPQHF.

V and J are TRBV20-1 and TRBJ1-4; the D is unclear. The CDR3 runs 11 residues. CDR1 and CDR2 from the germline V gene are DFQATT and SNEGSKA (reference sequence). The germline V and J ends were trimmed by 1 base and 7 bases, with 4 bases remaining between them. The CDR3 region is CSARVVEKLFF. CDR3 bases: TGCAGTGCTAGAGTCGTTGAAAAACTGTTTTTT.

CDR3 loop: CASSPGQINYGYTF. The CDR3 nucleotides read TGTGCCAGCAGTCCGGGACAGATTAACTATGGCTACACCTTC. This chain connects TRBV6-2 or TRBV6-3 to TRBJ1-2; 7 bases match TRBD1. CDR3 length equals 14 residues. Germline V gene data show CDR1 as MNHEY and CDR2 as SVGEGT. After removal of 5 bases from V and 1 base from J, the junction contained 4 bases not matched to a gene.

V is TRBV7-6 and J is TRBJ2-7; D is uncertain. CDR3 length: 13 amino acids. Germline V gene data show CDR1 as SGHVS and CDR2 as FNYEAQ. V was trimmed by 3 bases and J by 5 bases, leaving 11 bases between them. CDR3 protein: CASSLLGKDEQYF. As DNA, the CDR3 is TGTGCCAGCAGCTTGTTAGGGAAGGACGAGCAGTACTTC.

This clonotype was recorded a few times. The rearrangement uses TRBV3-1 and TRBJ2-3; D is perhaps TRBD2 (6 bases). In germline, CDR1 is LGHDT, CDR2 YNNKEL (reference sequence). Deletions cut 2 bases from V and 0 bases from J, with 18 bases between. CDR3 length equals 18 residues. The CDR3 region is CASSQTHGAGTSTDTQYF. The CDR3 region has the DNA TGTGCCAGCAGCCAAACTCACGGCGCGGGGACTAGCACAGATACGCAGTATTTT.

The V and J genes are TRBV20-1 and TRBJ2-5; weak D call: TRBD2 (5 bases). With 4 bases removed from V and 5 bases from J, the gap between germline ends came to 11 bases. This CDR3 is built from 12 residues. Per the germline V gene, CDR1 is DFQATT and CDR2 is SNEGSKA (reference sequence). The CDR3 DNA reads TGCAGTGCTACCTTCGGGGAGGAGACCCAGTACTTC. Protein product: CSATFGEETQYF.

In nucleotides, the CDR3 is TGTGCCAGCAGGTCTCCGGGACTAGCTGCGGAGACCCAGTACTTC. Translating it yields CASRSPGLAAETQYF. The chain recombines TRBV12-3 or TRBV12-4 with TRBJ2-5; the match to TRBD2 covers 9 bases. The CDR3 contains 15 residues. With V trimmed by 6 bases and J by 5 bases, 10 bases remained unmatched.

This rearrangement joins TRBV7-2 to TRBJ2-3, with no clear D. Trimming removed 3 bases from V and 12 bases from J, with 10 bases in between. The germline CDR1 and CDR2 sequences are SGHTA and FQGNSA. The CDR3 totals 11 residues. In DNA form, the CDR3 reads TGTGCCAGCAGCTTTGCGGTCCATCAGTATTTT. Its translation is CASSFAVHQYF.

The rearrangement links TRBV20-1 to TRBJ2-5; TRBD1 matches 7 bases. CDR3 length: 13 amino acids. J was trimmed by 11 bases and V by 4 bases; bases with no gene match: 13. Germline CDR1 is DFQATT and CDR2 is SNEGSKA (reference sequence). The CDR3 region is CSAKRQGKGEQYF. CDR3 bases: TGCAGTGCTAAGAGACAGGGCAAAGGGGAGCAGTACTTC.

CDR3 coding DNA: TGTGCCAGCAGTGTCCTGATTAAGGGCGAGGAGTACTTC. It codes for CASSVLIKGEEYF. V is TRBV12-3 or TRBV12-4 and J is TRBJ2-4; D not resolved. The V and J ends lost 5 bases and 14 bases respectively, with 19 bases between them. CDR3 length equals 13 residues.

J is TRBJ2-4 and V is TRBV12-3 or TRBV12-4; D may be TRBD1 (5 bases). The CDR3 loop spans 18 amino acids. Trimming took off 6 bases at V and 4 bases at J, with 25 bases between the two ends. The CDR3 DNA is TGTGCCAGCAGCCCCTCCCCCTCTCCAGGGCTATATAAAAACATTCAGTACTTC. Translating gives CASSPSPSPGLYKNIQYF.

Points on this clonotype: At one end the junction does not follow the germline gene, possibly because of a read error. The CDR3 spells CASSQGPVNHGYTF. CDR3 coding DNA: TGTGCCAGCAGCCAAGGGCCGGTTAACCATGGCTACACCTTC. This chain uses TRBV3-1 with TRBJ1-2, with unresolved D. This CDR3 has 14 amino acids. Germline assignment: CDR1 LGHDT and CDR2 YNNKEL (reference sequence).

The V and J genes are TRBV5-1 and TRBJ2-1; possible D gene TRBD2, 6 bases. Germline values: CDR1 SGHRS, CDR2 YFSETQ. V was shortened by 1 base and J by 5 bases, with 13 bases between the two germline ends. CDR3 length: 15 residues. This chain's CDR3 is CASSLRSPGDNEQFF. The CDR3 nucleotides are TGCGCCAGCAGCTTGCGTTCCCCGGGGGACAATGAGCAGTTCTTC.

The rearrangement joins TRBV28 to TRBJ2-7; 8 bases fit TRBD1. The CDR3 length is 14 residues. Germline V lookup: CDR1 MDHEN, CDR2 SYDVKM. V lost 6 bases and J lost 3; bases outside the gene matches: 7. CDR3 coding DNA: TGTGCCAGCAGCATCGGAGGACAGGGCTACGAGCAGTACTTC. Protein sequence: CASSIGGQGYEQYF. Looking up the rest from reference TRBV28 and TRBJ2-7 gives the full variable domain: DVKVTQSSRYLVKRTGEKVFLECVQDMDHENMFWYRQDPGLGLRLIYFSYDVKMKEKGDIPEGYSVSREKKERFSLILESASTNQTSMYLCASSIGGQGYEQYFGPGTRLTVT.

The chain combines TRBV20-1 with TRBJ2-7; TRBD2 matches at 12 bases. Looked up from germline, CDR1 is DFQATT and CDR2 is SNEGSKA (reference sequence). The V segment lost 5 bases and the J segment 4 bases; nucleotides outside the gene matches: 6. The CDR3 runs to 14 residues. In DNA, the CDR3 is TGCAGTGCTCCTTCTAGCGGGAGGGGGTACGAGCAGTACTTC. Amino acid sequence: CSAPSSGRGYEQYF.

This clonotype was recorded a few times. The chain carries TRBV29-1 and TRBJ1-2, with D unclear. CDR1 and CDR2 (germline): SQVTM, ANQGSEA. Trimming cost V 1 base and J 3 bases, with 9 bases left between them. The CDR3 is 13 residues long. The DNA of the CDR3 is TGCAGCGTTGAAGTTGGATCGGACTATGGCTACACCTTC. Its translation is CSVEVGSDYGYTF.

This clonotype appeared a few times. The chain recombines TRBV18 with TRBJ1-2; TRBD1 agrees at 7 bases. The CDR3 covers 14 residues. V dropped 3 bases and J dropped 6; count of bases not matched to a gene: 7. Per germline, CDR1 KGHSH and CDR2 LQKENI. The CDR3 nucleotides are TGTGCCAGCTCACCGTATACAGGGGCGGATGGCTACACCTTC. Translated, it gives CASSPYTGADGYTF.

The CDR3 sequence is CSVEAEVGYAQFF. The CDR3 DNA is TGCAGCGTTGAAGCTGAAGTGGGGTATGCGCAGTTCTTC. The chain employs TRBV29-1 and TRBJ2-1; D unclear. The CDR3 length is 13 residues. V was trimmed by 1 base and J by 12 bases, leaving 16 bases between them. The V gene's germline CDR1 is SQVTM and CDR2 ANQGSEA.

V gene TRBV20-1 combines with J gene TRBJ2-3, with 8 bases fitting TRBD2. V dropped 2 bases and J dropped 7; count of bases not matched to a gene: 14. This CDR3 contains 16 residues. From germline, CDR1 is DFQATT and CDR2 SNEGSKA (reference sequence). The CDR3 coding sequence is TGCAGTGCTAGATTTGGGACGGGACTAGGAGATAATACGCAGTATTTT. This sequence encodes CSARFGTGLGDNTQYF.

The chain recombines TRBV5-1 with TRBJ2-3, with unresolved D. Germline CDR1 SGHRS, CDR2 YFSETQ. This CDR3 contains 15 residues. The V and J ends lost 4 bases and 4 bases respectively, with 16 bases between them. CDR3 DNA: TGCGCCAGCAGCCCGGTAGTGGGCCCGGCAGATACGCAGTATTTT. It yields the protein CASSPVVGPADTQYF. The variable domain in full, completed from reference TRBV5-1 and TRBJ2-3, reads KAGVTQTPRYLIKTRGQQVTLSCSPISGHRSVSWYQQTPGQGLQFLFEYFSETQRNKGNFPGRFSGRQFSNSRSEMNVSTLELGDSALYLCASSPVVGPADTQYFGPGTRLTVL.

This chain joins TRBV12-3 or TRBV12-4 and TRBJ1-5; no reliable D call. This CDR3 is 12 amino acids long. V lost 7 bases to trimming and J lost 1 base, with 5 bases between them. CDR3 nucleotide sequence: TGTGCCAGCACCCTAAGCAATCAGCCCCAGCATTTT. This sequence encodes CASTLSNQPQHF.

The CDR3 is CASSLSVSYEQYF. Written as DNA, the CDR3 is TGTGCCAGCAGCTTATCAGTATCCTACGAGCAGTACTTC. This chain links TRBV7-2 with TRBJ2-7; D remains ambiguous. The V gene's germline CDR1 is SGHTA and CDR2 FQGNSA. The CDR3 has 13 residues. Trimming took off 2 bases at V and 1 base at J, with 6 bases between the two ends.

The chain couples TRBV10-3 to TRBJ2-1, with D hard to call. CDR3 length: 12 residues. Trimming took off 4 bases at V and 8 bases at J, with 9 bases between the two ends. In germline, CDR1 is ENHRY, CDR2 SYGVKD. CDR3 nucleotides: TGTGCCATCAGTGGATATAGGGATGAGCAGTTCTTC. It yields the protein CAISGYRDEQFF.

This clonotype was seen a few times. The chain joins TRBV7-2 to TRBJ2-7; D tentatively fits TRBD1 or TRBD2 (6 bases each). The CDR3 contains 15 residues. The V end was cut by 5 bases, the J end by 0 bases, with 14 bases between. Looked up from germline, CDR1 is SGHTA and CDR2 is FQGNSA. The CDR3 sequence: CASSPRGATSYEQYF. In DNA, the CDR3 is TGTGCCAGCAGCCCAAGGGGGGCTACCTCCTACGAGCAGTACTTC. The full variable domain, its missing parts supplied by reference TRBV7-2 and TRBJ2-7, is GAGVSQSPSNKVTEKGKDVELRCDPISGHTALYWYRQSLGQGLEFLIYFQGNSAPDKSGLPSDRFSAERTGGSVSTLTIQRTQQEDSAVYLCASSPRGATSYEQYFGPGTRLTVT.

In the case of this clonotype: As the CDR3 is not closed by the conserved phenylalanine or tryptophan, this likely results from a read error. The limits of the CDR3 on the DNA are not certain, so only TCRdb's listed CDR3 is given. The genes are TRBV7-9 and TRBJ2-1; the D call of TRBD2 is as the table states it, not checked on the DNA. Germline V gene sequence: CDR1 SEHNR, CDR2 FQNEAQ (reference sequence). The CDR3 comprises 13 residues, both ends counted. CDR3 in amino acids: CATEKGGHNEQFS.

The chain is built from TRBV9 and TRBJ2-1; 8 positions agree with TRBD2. With V trimmed by 0 bases and J by 5 bases, 19 bases remained unmatched. CDR1 is SGDLS and CDR2 is YYNGEE in the germline V gene. CDR3 length: 20 residues. In nucleotides, the CDR3 is TGTGCCAGCAGCGTAGGCCCCTTAGGAGTAGCGGGACCCTTTAACAATGAGCAGTTCTTC. Translated: CASSVGPLGVAGPFNNEQFF.

V is TRBV7-2 and J is TRBJ2-4; D possibly corresponds to TRBD1 (6 bases). This CDR3 is 14 amino acids long. Germline loops: CDR1 SGHTA, CDR2 FQGNSA. V lost 2 bases, J lost 5 bases, and 10 bases lay in between. Written as DNA, the CDR3 is TGTGCCAGCAGCTTATGGACAGACCAAAACATTCAGTACTTC. This translates into CASSLWTDQNIQYF.

The rearrangement uses TRBV28 and TRBJ2-5, with 11 bases that match TRBD2. Trimming at V came to 2 bases and at J to 11 bases, leaving 22 bases not matched to a gene. CDR3 length equals 19 residues. Germline assignment: CDR1 MDHEN and CDR2 SYDVKM. CDR3: CASSLAWDSTSGKGGEQYF. The DNA of the CDR3 is TGTGCCAGCAGTTTAGCTTGGGACTCGACTAGCGGGAAGGGAGGGGAGCAGTACTTC.

The V and J genes are TRBV9 and TRBJ1-1, with TRBD1 matching 11 bases. Germline lookup yields CDR1 SGDLS and CDR2 YYNGEE. V lost 4 bases, J lost 0 bases, and 5 bases stayed unmatched. CDR3 length: 16 residues. The DNA of the CDR3 is TGTGCCAGCAGCCGGGACAGGGGGTCCATGAACACTGAAGCTTTCTTT. Protein: CASSRDRGSMNTEAFF.